This entry lists 20 T cell receptor beta chains sequenced from one sample in a study of blood T cell repertoires in COVID-19. Assay: immunoSEQ multiplex PCR; the TCRdb copy retains only in-frame clones and omits some. There are 200,000 to 300,000 clones in the sample; 88% occur only once, and roughly 4% lies in the top ten. Sequencing was performed on peripheral blood. The receptors were gathered from a man aged 60 to 75 who had recovered from COVID-19.

This chain joins TRBV10-2 and TRBJ2-7; 7 bases line up with TRBD1. This CDR3 has 14 amino acids. V gave up 3 bases and J gave up 2 bases; unmatched junction bases: 4. CDR1 is WSHSY, CDR2 SAAADI, per germline. This chain's CDR3 is CASSERGGPYEQYF. CDR3 nucleotides: TGCGCCAGCAGTGAACGAGGGGGCCCCTACGAGCAGTACTTC.

V usage is TRBV7-6 and J usage is TRBJ1-1, with D unclear. The V gene lost 1 base and the J gene lost 2 bases, with 5 bases spanning the gap. CDR3 length equals 13 residues. Germline lookup yields CDR1 SGHVS and CDR2 FNYEAQ. CDR3 sequence reads: CASSLVTNTEAFF. The CDR3 nucleotides are TGTGCCAGCAGCTTAGTCACAAACACTGAAGCTTTCTTT.

This sequence joins TRBV19 and TRBJ2-5; no clear D. V gave up 3 bases and J gave up 2 bases, with 10 bases separating them. Germline CDR1 is LNHDA and CDR2 is SQIVND (reference sequence). CDR3 length: 14 amino acids. CDR3 region: CASSMSDIQETQYF. As DNA, the CDR3 is TGTGCCAGTAGTATGTCAGATATTCAAGAGACCCAGTACTTC.

The genes are TRBV24-1 and TRBJ2-1; weak D call: TRBD1 (6 bases). The CDR3 has 14 amino acids. Trimming took off 6 bases at V and 5 bases at J, with 13 bases between the two ends. The V gene's germline CDR1 is KGHDR and CDR2 SFDVKD. CDR3 nucleotides: TGTGCCACCAGTAATGGGGGCCGCAACAATGAGCAGTTCTTC. Protein: CATSNGGRNNEQFF.

DNA of the CDR3: TGTGCCAGTAGCATCCGGGGACAGGGATACGAGCAGTACTTC. It specifies CASSIRGQGYEQYF. J is TRBJ2-7 and V is TRBV19, with 9 positions matching TRBD1. The germline gives CDR1 LNHDA, CDR2 SQIVND (reference sequence). The CDR3 has 14 residues. J lost 4 bases, V lost 6 bases, and 7 bases had no gene match. Full variable domain (missing parts from reference TRBV19 and TRBJ2-7): DGGITQSPKYLFRKEGQNVTLSCEQNLNHDAMYWYRQDPGQGLRLIYYSQIVNDFQKGDIAEGYSVSREKKESFPLTVTSAQKNPTAFYLCASSIRGQGYEQYFGPGTRLTVT.

The chain links TRBV5-1 to TRBJ2-1; TRBD2 matches 7 bases. The V gene's germline CDR1 is SGHRS and CDR2 YFSETQ. The V segment lost 0 bases and the J segment 6 bases; nucleotides outside the gene matches: 3. The CDR3 consists of 14 residues. The CDR3 spells CASSLVGGSNEQFF. The CDR3 nucleotides are TGCGCCAGCAGCTTGGTGGGAGGGTCCAATGAGCAGTTCTTC.

The chain is built from TRBV5-1 and TRBJ2-7; TRBD1 matches 7 bases. The V segment lost 0 bases and the J segment 0 bases; nucleotides outside the gene matches: 3. The CDR3 runs to 15 residues. CDR1 and CDR2 (germline): SGHRS, YFSETQ. In DNA, the CDR3 is TGCGCCAGCAGCTTGGAAAGGGGGCTCTCCTACGAGCAGTACTTC. Protein: CASSLERGLSYEQYF.

Concerning this clone itself: The junction shows a germline mismatch at one end, possibly a read error. The chain combines TRBV29-1 with TRBJ2-7; 12 bases align to TRBD1. The V gene's germline CDR1 is SQVTM and CDR2 ANQGSEA. The length of the CDR3 is 16 residues. CDR3 DNA: TGCAGCGTTAGGGGGAGCGGGACAGGGGGCTCCAACGAGCAGTACTTC. Its translation is CSVRGSGTGGSNEQYF.

In its sample, this clone was seen once. This sequence joins TRBV24-1 and TRBJ1-5, with a weak D call TRBD1 (5 bases). Germline values: CDR1 KGHDR, CDR2 SFDVKD. The CDR3 totals 21 residues. V was pared by 8 bases and J by 0 bases, with 31 bases between. CDR3 in amino acids: CATKKGCRAASIYYSNQPQHF. The CDR3 DNA sequence: TGTGCCACCAAAAAGGGGTGTCGGGCGGCATCTATCTATTATAGCAATCAGCCCCAGCATTTT.

J is TRBJ2-3 and V is TRBV5-1; possibly TRBD1 for D (5 bases). V dropped 0 bases and J dropped 1 base, with 15 bases sitting between them. The germline V gene has CDR1 SGHRS and CDR2 YFSETQ. The CDR3 contains 17 residues. This chain's CDR3 is CASSLAIRVTGTDTQYF. In nucleotides, the CDR3 is TGCGCCAGCAGCTTGGCCATCAGGGTTACCGGCACAGATACGCAGTATTTT.

This clone appeared a single time. V and J are TRBV11-2 and TRBJ2-7, with 8 bases fitting TRBD1. Germline V CDR1 and CDR2: SGHAT, FQNNGV. This CDR3 comprises 13 residues. With V trimmed by 6 bases and J by 6 bases, 7 bases remained unmatched. The CDR3 loop reads CASRKLGQVEQYF. The CDR3 DNA reads TGTGCCAGCAGAAAACTGGGACAGGTCGAGCAGTACTTC.

Written as DNA, the CDR3 is TGTGCCAGCAGCCAAGTCGGACTAGCTCTTGGGGATGAGCAGTTCTTC. Residues: CASSQVGLALGDEQFF. The chain joins TRBV3-1 (or the pseudogene TRBV3-2) to TRBJ2-1, with TRBD2 matching over 8 bases. The CDR3 has 16 residues. The V gene end was trimmed by 1 base and the J gene end by 8 bases; junction bases not matched to a gene: 10. Germline CDR1 LGHDT, CDR2 YNNKEL (reference sequence).

V gene TRBV9 combines with J gene TRBJ2-6; maybe TRBD2 (7 bases). CDR3 length equals 19 residues. V lost 1 base, J lost 5 bases, and 22 bases lay in between. From germline, CDR1 is SGDLS and CDR2 YYNGEE. The CDR3 is CASSVFRGAGVPRANVLTF. The DNA of the CDR3 is TGTGCCAGCAGCGTATTTCGGGGGGCGGGCGTCCCGAGGGCCAACGTCCTGACTTTC.

Note on this clone: At the DNA level, this CDR3 is encoded by other sequences in the same sample as well. The V and J genes are TRBV12-3 or TRBV12-4 and TRBJ2-5; D uncertain. Trimming took off 3 bases at V and 5 bases at J, with 4 bases between the two ends. This CDR3 has 11 amino acids. As DNA, the CDR3 is TGTGCCAGCAGTTTCTCCGAGACCCAGTACTTC. It translates to CASSFSETQYF.

The rearrangement uses TRBV18 and TRBJ2-7; 7 nucleotides match TRBD1. Germline V gene lookup returns CDR1 KGHSH and CDR2 LQKENI. This CDR3 is 16 amino acids long. V lost 3 bases to trimming and J lost 3 bases; unmatched junction nucleotides: 11. DNA for the CDR3: TGTGCCAGCTCACCGGGCATCGGGACAGCTCGCTACGAGCAGTACTTC. This encodes CASSPGIGTARYEQYF.

The CDR3 DNA reads TGCGCCAGCAGCTTACAGGGGAGTGATGAAAAACTGTTTTTT. Translating gives CASSLQGSDEKLFF. The chain combines TRBV5-1 with TRBJ1-4; 7 bases match TRBD1. Germline CDR1 is SGHRS and CDR2 is YFSETQ. This CDR3 has 14 amino acids. Trimming at V came to 2 bases and at J to 6 bases, leaving 4 bases not matched to a gene.

The chain links TRBV15 to TRBJ2-5; 9 bases line up with TRBD1. The junction had 5 bases not matched to a gene; V was cut back by 2 bases and J by 4 bases. From germline, CDR1 is LNHNV and CDR2 YYDKDF (reference sequence). This CDR3 is 15 amino acids long. CDR3 sequence (DNA): TGTGCCACCAGCAGACAGACAGGGGGGAGAGAGACCCAGTACTTC. This sequence encodes CATSRQTGGRETQYF.

The sample holds one count of this clone. V gene TRBV27 combines with J gene TRBJ2-7; 10 bases map to TRBD1. This CDR3 spans 15 amino acids. Germline V gene sequence: CDR1 MNHEY, CDR2 SMNVEV (reference sequence). The junction had 5 bases not matched to a gene; V was cut back by 6 bases and J by 0 bases. In DNA form, the CDR3 reads TGTGCCAGCAGCGCCGGGACAGGGGTCTCCTACGAGCAGTACTTC. Translating gives CASSAGTGVSYEQYF.

The V and J genes are TRBV7-2 and TRBJ2-2, with a tentative D call TRBD1 (5 bases). This CDR3 spans 15 amino acids. Per germline, CDR1 SGHTA and CDR2 FQGNSA. Trimming pared 1 base from V and 3 bases from J, leaving 9 bases between. In nucleotides, the CDR3 is TGTGCCAGCAGCTTAGTTTTAGGGGACACCGGGGAGCTGTTTTTT. Amino acid sequence: CASSLVLGDTGELFF.

This chain uses TRBV21-1 with TRBJ2-3; the listed D gene, TRBD1, was not tested against the DNA. TRBV21-1 is a pseudogene locus. The CDR3 is made up of 17 amino acids. CDR3 nucleotides: TGTGCCAGCAGCAAAGGGGACAGGACCCCCCCCACAGATACGCAGTATTTT. Protein product: CASSKGDRTPPTDTQYF.